This T cell receptor (beta chain) originates from a study of shared clonotypes between healthy human individuals. Naive CD8 populations comprised CD45RO-negative cells positively selected for CCR7, excluding terminally differentiated effector memory CD45RA+ cells. Profiling relied on immunoSEQ multiplex PCR, and the TCRdb table lists in-frame clones only, not all of them. Among roughly 2.1 million clones, about 93% were seen once, and the ten largest hold 1.5% to 2%. The ends lost 5 bases at V and 2 bases at J; junction bases unmatched: 3. The CDR3 spans 16 residues. Germline CDR1 reads MNHEY; CDR2 reads SMNVEV (reference sequence).

The specimen was naive CD8+ T cells from PBMCs. The receptor's source is a man younger than 35 in good health. Some clones in this sample may be carry-over from other donors' samples. The chain joins TRBV27 to TRBJ2-7; 16 bases match TRBD2. In DNA, the CDR3 is TGTGCCAGCAGTCCAGGGACTAGCGGGAGGGCCTACGAGCAGTACTTC. The encoded protein is CASSPGTSGRAYEQYF.